A selection of T cell receptor beta chains follows, all from one sample in a study of control samples from healthy donors and cancer patients. Produced via immunoSEQ multiplex PCR; TCRdb's table is partial and in-frame only. Its table records fewer than 200,000 clones. Sequenced input: blood. The origin of the receptors is a woman in her twenties or thirties in good health. Both conserved end residues are trimmed from each CDR3. Each record gives: V gene, J gene, CDR3 protein.

TRBV6-5	TRBJ1-2	ASSYSPRTGHGYT
TRBV25-1	TRBJ2-1	ASSVVGRHNEQF
TRBV5-1	TRBJ1-6	ASSWEGGVGSPLH
TRBV18	TRBJ1-2	ASSPGGPGQLNGYT
TRBV6-5	TRBJ1-5	ASSRQDRQPQH
TRBV19	TRBJ2-1	ASSIGEVEQF
TRBV19	TRBJ1-4	ASSSPGTGREKLF
TRBV4-3	TRBJ2-7	ASSQERGASYEQY
TRBV28	TRBJ2-1	ASSSGSYNEQF
TRBV19	TRBJ1-5	ASSILRDQPQH
TRBV4-1	TRBJ1-5	ASSQESGQGAGQPQH
TRBV7-9	TRBJ1-1	ASSLNPGLTEAF
TRBV28	TRBJ1-6	ASSGPQAAVWH
TRBV5-1	TRBJ2-6	ASSRRADGANVLT
TRBV30	TRBJ1-1	AWSVQRANTEAF
TRBV5-8	TRBJ2-7	ASSPISDRAYEQY
TRBV28	TRBJ1-6	ASSKSGSSYNSPLH
TRBV9	TRBJ2-1	ASSDSGGSYNEQF
TRBV5-1	TRBJ2-3	ASSVGWGTDTQY
TRBV6-4	TRBJ1-1	ASSDSPRNGGNTEAF
TRBV28	TRBJ1-4	ASSLRPGQGLANEKLF
TRBV11-2	TRBJ1-2	ASRGQTYGYT
TRBV7-2	TRBJ2-5	ASSLAGGLEETQY
TRBV7-6	TRBJ2-1	ASSPQAGDSTYNEQF
TRBV18	TRBJ1-1	ASSRDRFNTEAF
TRBV3-1/TRBV3-2	TRBJ1-4	ASSPRGEKLF
TRBV7-9	TRBJ1-2	ASSSQTGTVEGYT
TRBV4-2	TRBJ2-4	ASSQERLAKNIQY
TRBV5-3	TRBJ1-5	ARSWRIGALGH
TRBV7-2	TRBJ1-6	ASSYRQGASSPLH
TRBV19	TRBJ2-1	ASRRGRVNEQF
TRBV18	TRBJ1-1	ASSPPITENTEAF
TRBV24-1	TRBJ1-1	ATSDLNRGAF
TRBV6-6	TRBJ1-3	ASSWTGPGNTIY
TRBV7-2	TRBJ1-6	ASSLAASPLH
TRBV7-2	TRBJ1-6	ASRLDRSVNSPLH
TRBV28	TRBJ2-1	ASSIQGKGQYEQF
TRBV19	TRBJ2-7	ASSRELSYEQY
TRBV30	TRBJ1-1	AWRVGSNTEAF
TRBV20-1	TRBJ2-5	SASFARRNGHIKETQY
TRBV30	TRBJ2-3	AWSQRGGRLHTQY
TRBV19	TRBJ1-1	ASSSIVKTEAF
TRBV7-8	TRBJ2-2	ASSLEWAGELF
TRBV5-8	TRBJ2-7	ASSLAGLHEQY
TRBV4-1	TRBJ1-1	ASSQDDRVRTEAF
TRBV7-9	TRBJ1-4	ASGKLETGEKLF
TRBV28	TRBJ2-3	ASSITSGRTDTQY
TRBV19	TRBJ2-5	ASSIGWESETQY
TRBV11-2	TRBJ2-3	ASSPTSGANTDTQY
TRBV5-6	TRBJ1-1	ASTFGVNTEAF
TRBV4-1	TRBJ2-7	ATRGTGENEQY
TRBV5-1	TRBJ1-2	ASSLEGDYGYT
TRBV4-2	TRBJ1-3	ASSLGTPGNTIY
TRBV2	TRBJ1-1	ASSVLGGDTEAF